The 14 T cell receptor beta chains below all came from one sample that was sequenced in a study of Ad26.COV2.S vaccination and SARS-CoV-2 variants. Treatment defined: some 20 received Ad26.COV2.S at low or high dose, single or two shots; roughly five received placebo; per-sample allocation not given. All samples were drawn on day 63, counting from the first vaccine or placebo injection. TCRdb keeps only in-frame clones here, not all; method: immunoSEQ multiplex PCR. Among 440,000 or so clones listed, 80% to 90% were seen once. The material sequenced was peripheral blood, taken in a trial of Ad26.COV2.S vaccine versus placebo. Every receptor here comes from a person between 18 and 65 years old who received the Ad26.COV2.S COVID-19 vaccine or a placebo.

The rearrangement links TRBV30 to TRBJ1-1, with D unclear. The CDR3 has 12 residues. V lost 5 bases, J lost 1 base, and 8 bases lay in between. The germline gives CDR1 GTSNPN, CDR2 SVGIG (reference sequence). CDR3 bases: TGTGCCTGGGGCTTTCGGAACACTGAAGCTTTCTTT. As protein: CAWGFRNTEAFF.

The chain carries TRBV7-8 and TRBJ2-4; D uncertain. V was cut by 2 bases and J by 0 bases, with 14 bases left in between. CDR1 is SGHVS and CDR2 is FQNEAQ in the germline V gene. The CDR3 is 17 amino acids. The CDR3 protein is CASSLSLGKVAKNIQYF. The CDR3 DNA is TGTGCCAGCAGCTTAAGCCTGGGGAAAGTAGCCAAAAACATTCAGTACTTC.

This clone appeared a few times. The chain links TRBV6-5 to TRBJ1-1, with D unresolved. This CDR3 has 15 amino acids. Trimming cost V 5 bases and J 1 base, with 14 bases left between them. Germline lookup yields CDR1 MNHEY and CDR2 SVGAGI. Here the CDR3 DNA reads TGTGCCAGCAGTAACCCCTCGGGCGGGAACACTGAAGCTTTCTTT. This gives the protein CASSNPSGGNTEAFF.

The chain recombines TRBV30 with TRBJ2-3; 11 bases agree with TRBD2. Germline V gene data show CDR1 as GTSNPN and CDR2 as SVGIG (reference sequence). Germline trimming cut 1 base from V and 2 bases from J; bases unmatched to any gene: 8. This CDR3 is built from 17 residues. The CDR3 bases are TGTGCCTGGAGTGAGGGAATAGCGGGGGGGATCACAGATACGCAGTATTTT. Protein: CAWSEGIAGGITDTQYF.

The CDR3 nucleotides are TGCAGTGCTAGTAGGGGGGCATATCAGCCCCAGCATTTT. Protein product: CSASRGAYQPQHF. The chain uses TRBV20-1 and TRBJ1-5; a weak D match, TRBD1 (6 bases). Trimming left V 3 bases short and J 5 bases short, with 11 bases between. The CDR3 contains 13 residues. Germline V gene data show CDR1 as DFQATT and CDR2 as SNEGSKA (reference sequence).

The chain recombines TRBV28 with TRBJ1-5; TRBD1 might be the D (5 bases). This CDR3 is built from 17 residues. Trimming stripped 5 bases from V and 0 bases from J, with 17 bases between. Germline assignment: CDR1 MDHEN and CDR2 SYDVKM. The CDR3 spells CASSRRGTGNSNQPQHF. For the CDR3, the DNA is TGTGCCAGCAGTAGACGGGGGACGGGGAATAGCAATCAGCCCCAGCATTTT.

This chain uses TRBV14 with TRBJ2-1, with 8 bases fitting TRBD2. The CDR3 is made up of 17 amino acids. Per germline, CDR1 SGHDN and CDR2 FVKESK. V lost 1 base and J lost 0; bases outside the gene matches: 5. As DNA, the CDR3 is TGTGCCAGCAGCCAAGTACTAGCGGTGAGCTCCTACAATGAGCAGTTCTTC. The encoded protein is CASSQVLAVSSYNEQFF.

This chain connects TRBV6-5 to TRBJ1-1, with no clear D. The germline V gene has CDR1 MNHEY and CDR2 SVGAGI. Between the trimmed V and J ends, which lost 6 bases and 0 bases, there was a span of 8 bases. There are 13 residues in the CDR3. Here the CDR3 DNA reads TGTGCCAGCAGAAGGGAGATGAACACTGAAGCTTTCTTT. Protein product: CASRREMNTEAFF.

J is TRBJ2-4 and V is TRBV7-2; TRBD2 might be the D (7 bases). From germline, CDR1 is SGHTA and CDR2 FQGNSA. Trimming stripped 1 base from V and 2 bases from J, with 12 bases between. The CDR3 consists of 16 residues. In nucleotides, the CDR3 is TGTGCCAGCAGCTTAGACGCGGGGGCCCCCAAAAACATTCAGTACTTC. Translation gives CASSLDAGAPKNIQYF.

The table lists this clone with a count of one. The chain has TRBV13 and TRBJ2-7; D might be TRBD1 (6 bases). Germline V gene sequence: CDR1 PRHDT, CDR2 FYEKMQ (reference sequence). Trimming shortened V by 6 bases and J by 3 bases, and 9 bases separated the two germline ends. The CDR3 spans 12 residues. The CDR3 reads CASSMTGYEQYF. CDR3 in DNA: TGTGCCAGCAGTATGACAGGCTACGAGCAGTACTTC.

In the case of this clone: At one of its ends the junction is not consistent with the germline gene, which may arise from a read error. The chain has TRBV6-5 and TRBJ1-1; 8 bases align to TRBD1. CDR3 size: 13 residues. Germline V gives CDR1 MNHEY, CDR2 SVGAGI. CDR3 DNA sequence: TGTGCCAGCAGGAACGACAGGGGACTTGAAGTTTTCTTT. Translation: CASRNDRGLEVFF.

This chain connects TRBV13 to TRBJ2-7; 7 bases fit TRBD1. The CDR3 runs to 14 residues. CDR1 is PRHDT, CDR2 FYEKMQ, per germline (reference sequence). V dropped 4 bases and J dropped 3; count of bases not matched to a gene: 6. DNA for the CDR3: TGTGCCAGCAGCTCCCCGGGACAGTTCTACGAGCAGTACTTC. This codes for CASSSPGQFYEQYF. The full variable domain, completed using reference TRBV13 and TRBJ2-7, is AAGVIQSPRHLIKEKRETATLKCYPIPRHDTVYWYQQGPGQDPQFLISFYEKMQSDKGSIPDRFSAQQFSDYHSELNMSSLELGDSALYFCASSSPGQFYEQYFGPGTRLTVT.

This chain joins TRBV3-1 (or the pseudogene TRBV3-2) and TRBJ2-4, with TRBD1 matching over 8 bases. V trimming: 2 bases; J trimming: 6 bases; junction bases outside the gene matches: 3. There are 14 residues in the CDR3. CDR1 and CDR2 from the germline V gene are LGHDT and YNNKEL (reference sequence). DNA for the CDR3: TGTGCCAGCAGCCAACAGGGGGCTGGAAACATTCAGTACTTC. It yields the protein CASSQQGAGNIQYF.

The chain links TRBV19 to TRBJ1-2; D is possibly TRBD1 (6 bases). Germline-derived CDR1 and CDR2 are LNHDA and SQIVND (reference sequence). The CDR3 spans 15 residues. With 7 bases removed from V and 3 bases from J, the gap between germline ends came to 18 bases. DNA of the CDR3: TGTGCCAGTAAGACCACCAGGGGAGGACACTATGGCTACACCTTC. It yields the protein CASKTTRGGHYGYTF.